One and the same sample provided the 19 T cell receptor beta chains below, sequenced in a study of blood T cell repertoires in COVID-19. Using immunoSEQ multiplex PCR, the repertoire was profiled, and TCRdb retains in-frame clones only, with some absent. The profile shows more than 95,000 clones, around 83% of them singletons. Sequenced: peripheral blood. These TCRs come from a woman over 75 with acute or convalescent COVID-19.

This chain uses TRBV28 with TRBJ1-2; 8 bases agree with TRBD1. The CDR3 length is 12 residues. The trim removed 2 bases at V and 8 bases at J, leaving 1 base unmatched. Germline CDR1 reads MDHEN; CDR2 reads SYDVKM. The CDR3 bases are TGTGCCAGCAGTTTAACAGGGGGGGGCTACACCTTC. It encodes CASSLTGGGYTF.

The rearrangement links TRBV9 to TRBJ2-2; D is possibly TRBD2 (6 bases). Trimming cost V 3 bases and J 5 bases, with 17 bases left between them. Germline lookup yields CDR1 SGDLS and CDR2 YYNGEE. The CDR3 is 16 amino acids. Here the CDR3 DNA reads TGTGCCAGCAGCGGACTAGACAGATATGGGACCGGGGAGCTGTTTTTT. Translation: CASSGLDRYGTGELFF.

The sample holds many counts of this clone. V gene TRBV29-1 combines with J gene TRBJ2-7; D call uncertain. Germline V CDR1 and CDR2: SQVTM, ANQGSEA. V was pared by 6 bases and J by 3 bases, with 9 bases between. This CDR3 region has 11 residues. In nucleotides, the CDR3 is TGCAGCGTGTACAGAAACTACGAGCAGTACTTC. Translation gives CSVYRNYEQYF.

This sequence joins TRBV28 and TRBJ1-5, with D tentatively TRBD1 (5 bases). Germline V gives CDR1 MDHEN, CDR2 SYDVKM. The CDR3 is 16 residues long. Deletions cut 7 bases from V and 4 bases from J, with 20 bases between. The CDR3 loop reads CASTPAGRLQNQPQHF. The CDR3 DNA is TGTGCCAGCACCCCGGCGGGACGACTCCAGAATCAGCCCCAGCATTTT.

The chain uses TRBV14 and TRBJ2-2, with TRBD2 as a possible D gene (6 bases). Trimming pared 6 bases from V and 0 bases from J, leaving 17 bases between. The CDR3 spans 17 residues. Looked up from germline, CDR1 is SGHDN and CDR2 is FVKESK. The CDR3 nucleotides are TGTGCCAGCAGTCTCCGGAGGGGAAGCGCGAACACCGGGGAGCTGTTTTTT. This codes for CASSLRRGSANTGELFF.

Details on this clone: The sample holds other DNA sequences that translate to the same CDR3. This sequence joins TRBV5-4 and TRBJ2-3, with 12 bases that match TRBD2. Germline assignment: CDR1 SGHNT and CDR2 YYREEE (reference sequence). This CDR3 has 15 residues. V lost 2 bases and J lost 3; bases outside the gene matches: 1. Here the CDR3 reads CASSFGTSGTDTQYF. For the CDR3, the DNA is TGTGCCAGCAGCTTTGGGACTAGCGGGACAGATACGCAGTATTTT.

The gene calls are TRBV5-4 and TRBJ1-6, with TRBD1 as a possible D gene (6 bases). Germline loops: CDR1 SGHNT, CDR2 YYREEE (reference sequence). The CDR3 covers 15 residues. The V end was cut by 0 bases, the J end by 8 bases, with 12 bases between. The CDR3: CASSLGGGIYSPLHF. CDR3 DNA sequence: TGTGCCAGCAGCTTGGGAGGGGGAATATATTCACCCCTCCACTTT.

The CDR3 spells CASSLRTATPLHF. The CDR3 coding sequence is TGTGCCAGCAGCCTCAGGACAGCAACACCCCTCCACTTT. The chain recombines TRBV11-3 with TRBJ1-6, with a weak D call TRBD1 (6 bases). The germline gives CDR1 SGHNT, CDR2 YENEEA. This CDR3 region has 13 residues. V shed 5 bases and J shed 11 bases, with 13 bases lying between them.

This chain connects TRBV7-9 to TRBJ2-5, with 7 nucleotides matching TRBD1. The V segment lost 6 bases and the J segment 2 bases; nucleotides outside the gene matches: 3. Germline assignment: CDR1 SEHNR and CDR2 FQNEAQ (reference sequence). The CDR3 spans 13 residues. Written as DNA, the CDR3 is TGTGCCAGCAGAGACAGGGTACAAGAGACCCAGTACTTC. Translation: CASRDRVQETQYF.

This chain joins TRBV6-1 and TRBJ1-3; D unclear. The germline V and J ends were trimmed by 4 bases and 3 bases, with 19 bases remaining between them. Per germline, CDR1 MNHNS and CDR2 SASEGT. The CDR3 is made up of 17 amino acids. The CDR3, as DNA: TGTGCCAGCAGTGGTCTTTCCGGGAACCTGGGTGGAAACACCATATATTTT. This encodes CASSGLSGNLGGNTIYF.

This chain links TRBV2 with TRBJ2-7; tentatively, D is TRBD2 (5 bases). Trimming took off 10 bases at V and 2 bases at J, with 18 bases between the two ends. This CDR3 spans 14 amino acids. Germline lookup yields CDR1 SNHLY and CDR2 FYNNEI. The CDR3, as DNA: TGTGCCACAAACTCTCAGAGGGCCACCTACGAGCAGTACTTC. It encodes CATNSQRATYEQYF.

This clone was counted once. This chain links TRBV5-1 with TRBJ2-1; TRBD2 agrees at 7 bases. The length of the CDR3 is 14 residues. Looked up from germline, CDR1 is SGHRS and CDR2 is YFSETQ. V gave up 4 bases and J gave up 2 bases; unmatched junction bases: 3. In nucleotides, the CDR3 is TGCGCCAGCAGCCTGACTAGCACCTACAATGAGCAGTTCTTC. Translated, it gives CASSLTSTYNEQFF. The complete variable domain, with remaining parts taken from reference TRBV5-1 and TRBJ2-1, reads KAGVTQTPRYLIKTRGQQVTLSCSPISGHRSVSWYQQTPGQGLQFLFEYFSETQRNKGNFPGRFSGRQFSNSRSEMNVSTLELGDSALYLCASSLTSTYNEQFFGPGTRLTVL.

The chain employs TRBV27 and TRBJ1-4; D may be TRBD1 (5 bases). Per the germline V gene, CDR1 is MNHEY and CDR2 is SMNVEV (reference sequence). This CDR3 is built from 13 residues. The V end lost 3 bases, the J end lost 8 bases, and 10 bases lay between the germline ends. The CDR3 DNA is TGTGCCAGCAGTTTGGGGGGACTAGAAAAACTGTTTTTT. It encodes CASSLGGLEKLFF.

This clone was counted between two and nine times. V is TRBV9 and J is TRBJ1-5, with 7 nucleotides matching TRBD1. The CDR3 spans 15 residues. The J segment lost 5 bases and the V segment lost 4 bases, leaving 9 bases of the junction unmatched. Germline V gives CDR1 SGDLS, CDR2 YYNGEE. DNA of the CDR3: TGTGCCAGCAGCCCCGGCCCGGGACAGTATCAGCCCCAGCATTTT. Amino acid sequence: CASSPGPGQYQPQHF.

The gene calls are TRBV11-3 and TRBJ2-2; 10 nucleotides match TRBD1. CDR3 length: 16 residues. With 5 bases clipped from V and 3 bases from J, the junction kept 6 bases outside the gene matches. Germline V gene sequence: CDR1 SGHNT, CDR2 YENEEA. In DNA, the CDR3 is TGTGCCAGCAGCCGGGGACAGGGGTTGGACACCGGGGAGCTGTTTTTT. Translating gives CASSRGQGLDTGELFF.

The CDR3 region has the DNA TGCAGCGTTCATTTTAGGACAGGGTGGAATGAGCAGTTCTTC. Translation: CSVHFRTGWNEQFF. This rearrangement joins TRBV29-1 to TRBJ2-1, with 8 positions matching TRBD1. The ends lost 5 bases at V and 7 bases at J; junction bases unmatched: 10. Germline V gives CDR1 SQVTM, CDR2 ANQGSEA. CDR3 size: 14 residues.

This clone was detected only a few times. J is TRBJ1-5 and V is TRBV2, with D possibly being TRBD1 (6 bases). The CDR3 is made up of 12 amino acids. Germline CDR1 and CDR2: SNHLY and FYNNEI. The ends were cut back, 7 bases at V and 6 bases at J, with 10 bases in the middle. This CDR3 is CASTRGSQPQHF. CDR3 DNA: TGTGCCAGCACGAGGGGGAGTCAGCCCCAGCATTTT.

This chain connects TRBV6-5 to TRBJ2-3; no reliable D call. Trimming left V 6 bases short and J 0 bases short, with 7 bases between. Germline CDR1 MNHEY, CDR2 SVGAGI. The CDR3 spans 13 residues. CDR3 bases: TGTGCCAGCAGGACACCCAGCACAGATACGCAGTATTTT. Its protein is CASRTPSTDTQYF.

CDR3: CSVYGQDGGYTF. In nucleotides, the CDR3 is TGCAGCGTATACGGACAGGATGGCGGCTACACCTTC. This chain joins TRBV29-1 and TRBJ1-2; 7 positions match TRBD1. The germline gives CDR1 SQVTM, CDR2 ANQGSEA. V was pared by 6 bases and J by 8 bases, with 9 bases of the junction left unmatched. The CDR3 has 12 residues.